The 7 T cell receptor beta chains given below trace back to one sample, sequenced in a study of cytomegalovirus exposure and HLA in healthy donors. PCR was performed using 60 Vbeta and 13 Jbeta primers. Measured with immunoSEQ multiplex PCR; TCRdb has only the in-frame clones, and not every one. The sample carries 140,000 to 150,000 clones, roughly 82% recorded once. The sample comprised PBMCs. The receptors derive from a man between 25 and 39 years old in good health and CMV-seronegative.

The chain combines TRBV4-2 with TRBJ1-1, with 7 bases identical to TRBD1. The V segment lost 3 bases and the J segment 7 bases; nucleotides outside the gene matches: 2. CDR1 and CDR2 from the germline V gene are LGHNA and YNFKEQ. The CDR3 has 12 amino acids. The DNA of the CDR3 is TGTGCCAGCAGCCAGCGGGACAGTGAAGCTTTCTTT. This sequence encodes CASSQRDSEAFF.

J is TRBJ2-2 and V is TRBV9; 10 nucleotides match TRBD2. Per the germline V gene, CDR1 is SGDLS and CDR2 is YYNGEE. There are 16 residues in the CDR3. Trimming removed 3 bases from V and 1 base from J; junction bases left unmatched: 3. In DNA, the CDR3 is TGTGCCAGCAGCGCCGGACTAGCGGTGAACACCGGGGAGCTGTTTTTT. Translating it yields CASSAGLAVNTGELFF.

V is TRBV9 and J is TRBJ2-5, with TRBD1 matching over 7 bases. Germline assignment: CDR1 SGDLS and CDR2 YYNGEE. The CDR3 runs to 15 residues. After removal of 2 bases from V and 1 base from J, the junction contained 5 bases not matched to a gene. CDR3 amino acids: CASSVSQGLQETQYF. CDR3 DNA sequence: TGTGCCAGCAGCGTTTCACAGGGGCTCCAAGAGACCCAGTACTTC.

This clone was detected only a few times. J is TRBJ1-1 and V is TRBV5-8, with 7 bases matching TRBD1. The ends lost 0 bases at V and 4 bases at J; junction bases unmatched: 3. This CDR3 has 14 amino acids. CDR1 and CDR2 (germline): SGHTS, YDEGEE. This CDR3 is CASSLDRGITEAFF. CDR3 sequence (DNA): TGTGCCAGCAGCTTGGACAGGGGAATCACTGAAGCTTTCTTT.

CDR3 nucleotide sequence: TGTGCCAGCAGGGGAGATATTATCCTCTATGGCTACACCTTC. As protein: CASRGDIILYGYTF. The V gene is TRBV28, the J gene TRBJ1-2, with D unresolved. The CDR3 loop spans 14 amino acids. V lost 6 bases and J lost 4, with 15 bases in between. The germline V gene has CDR1 MDHEN and CDR2 SYDVKM.

This clone has a handful of counts. The same CDR3 arises from other DNA sequences in this sample as well. The rearrangement joins TRBV25-1 to TRBJ2-3, with TRBD2 matching 8 bases. Germline CDR1 and CDR2: MGHDK and SYGVNS. The CDR3 has 16 residues. Unmatched junction bases numbered 6, after V lost 3 bases and J lost 1 base. The CDR3 loop is CASSDGTSPGTDTQYF. CDR3 sequence (DNA): TGTGCCAGCAGTGATGGGACTAGTCCAGGCACAGATACGCAGTATTTT.

The chain couples TRBV6-6 to TRBJ2-7, with D perhaps matching TRBD2 (5 bases). The V and J ends lost 5 bases and 6 bases respectively, with 20 bases between them. Per the germline V gene, CDR1 is MNHNY and CDR2 is SVGAGI (reference sequence). CDR3 length equals 15 residues. CDR3 sequence (DNA): TGTGCCAGCAGTGTCGATCCAGGCCGGGGTGGCGAGCAGTACTTC. Translated, it gives CASSVDPGRGGEQYF.